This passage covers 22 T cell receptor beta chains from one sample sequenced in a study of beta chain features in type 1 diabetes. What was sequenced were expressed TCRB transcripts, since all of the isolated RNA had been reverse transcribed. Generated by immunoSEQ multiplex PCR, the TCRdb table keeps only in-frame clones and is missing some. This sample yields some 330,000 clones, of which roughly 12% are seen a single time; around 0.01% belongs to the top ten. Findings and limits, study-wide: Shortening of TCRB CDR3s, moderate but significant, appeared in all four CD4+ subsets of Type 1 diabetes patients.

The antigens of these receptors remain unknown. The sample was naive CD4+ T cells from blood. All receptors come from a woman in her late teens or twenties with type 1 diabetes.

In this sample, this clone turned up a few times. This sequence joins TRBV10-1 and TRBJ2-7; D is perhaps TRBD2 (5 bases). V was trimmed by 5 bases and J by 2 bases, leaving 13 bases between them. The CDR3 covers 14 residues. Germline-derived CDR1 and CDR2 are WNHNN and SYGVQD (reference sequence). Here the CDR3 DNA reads TGCGCCAGCAGTCGGGATGGATCAACCTACGAGCAGTACTTC. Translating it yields CASSRDGSTYEQYF.

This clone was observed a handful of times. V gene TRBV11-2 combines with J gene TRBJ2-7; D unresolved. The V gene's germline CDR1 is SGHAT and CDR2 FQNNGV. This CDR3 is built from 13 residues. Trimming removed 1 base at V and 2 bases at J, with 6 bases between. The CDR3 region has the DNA TGTGCCAGCAGCTTAGTCCCAACCTACGAGCAGTACTTC. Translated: CASSLVPTYEQYF. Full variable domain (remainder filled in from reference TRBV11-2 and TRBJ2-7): EAGVAQSPRYKIIEKRQSVAFWCNPISGHATLYWYQQILGQGPKLLIQFQNNGVVDDSQLPKDRFSAERLKGVDSTLKIQPAKLEDSAVYLCASSLVPTYEQYFGPGTRLTVT.

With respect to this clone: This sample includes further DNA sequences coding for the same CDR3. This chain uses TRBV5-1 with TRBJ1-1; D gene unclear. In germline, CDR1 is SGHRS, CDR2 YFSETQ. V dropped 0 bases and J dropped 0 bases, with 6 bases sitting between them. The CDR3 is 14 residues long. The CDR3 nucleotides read TGCGCCAGCAGCTTGGGGTCTATGAACACTGAAGCTTTCTTT. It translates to CASSLGSMNTEAFF.

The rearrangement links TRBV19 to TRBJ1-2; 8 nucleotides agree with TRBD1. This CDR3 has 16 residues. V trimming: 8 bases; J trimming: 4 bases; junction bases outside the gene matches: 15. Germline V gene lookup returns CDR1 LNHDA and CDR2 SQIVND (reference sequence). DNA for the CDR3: TGTGCCAGTTCCACCCCTACAGGACAGGGACCCTATGGCTACACCTTC. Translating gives CASSTPTGQGPYGYTF.

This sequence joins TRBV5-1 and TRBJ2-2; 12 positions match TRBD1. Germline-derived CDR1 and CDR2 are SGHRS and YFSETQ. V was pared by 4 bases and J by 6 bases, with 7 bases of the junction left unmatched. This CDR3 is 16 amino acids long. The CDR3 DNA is TGCGCCAGCAGCCACGGGACAGGGGGCGAGGCCGGGGAGCTGTTTTTT. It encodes CASSHGTGGEAGELFF.

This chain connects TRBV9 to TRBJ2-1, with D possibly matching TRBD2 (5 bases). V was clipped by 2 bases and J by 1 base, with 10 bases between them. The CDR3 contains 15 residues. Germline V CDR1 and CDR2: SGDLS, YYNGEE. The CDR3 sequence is CASSVGSESYNEQFF. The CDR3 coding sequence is TGTGCCAGCAGCGTGGGTAGCGAATCCTACAATGAGCAGTTCTTC.

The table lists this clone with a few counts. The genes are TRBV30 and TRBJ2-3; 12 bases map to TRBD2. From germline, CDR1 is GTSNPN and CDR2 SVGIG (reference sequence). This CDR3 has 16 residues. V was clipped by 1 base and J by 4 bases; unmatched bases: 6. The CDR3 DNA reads TGTGCCTGGAGTGATATTGGACTAGCGGGATCAGATACGCAGTATTTT. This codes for CAWSDIGLAGSDTQYF.

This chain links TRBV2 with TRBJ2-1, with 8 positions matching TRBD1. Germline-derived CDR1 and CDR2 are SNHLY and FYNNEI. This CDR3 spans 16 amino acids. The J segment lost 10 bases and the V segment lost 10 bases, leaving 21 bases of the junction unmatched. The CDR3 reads CANVYWGTGYLGEQFF. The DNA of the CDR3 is TGTGCCAACGTATATTGGGGGACAGGTTACTTAGGCGAGCAGTTCTTC.

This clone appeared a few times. CDR3 bases: TGTGCCAGCAGCCCCTGGACAGGGGAAAACATTCAGTACTTC. Amino acid sequence: CASSPWTGENIQYF. The V gene is TRBV7-2, the J gene TRBJ2-4; TRBD1 matches 9 bases. The V segment lost 5 bases and the J segment 5 bases; nucleotides outside the gene matches: 4. The CDR3 length is 14 residues. The germline CDR1 and CDR2 sequences are SGHTA and FQGNSA.

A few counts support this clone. The CDR3 coding sequence is TGTGCCTGGAGTCGGTGGGGGGAGGGTGAGCAGTTCTTC. Amino acids: CAWSRWGEGEQFF. V usage is TRBV30 and J usage is TRBJ2-1; TRBD2 matches 7 bases. This CDR3 contains 13 residues. The V gene's germline CDR1 is GTSNPN and CDR2 SVGIG (reference sequence). The V and J ends lost 2 bases and 9 bases, in that order; junction bases with no gene match: 7.

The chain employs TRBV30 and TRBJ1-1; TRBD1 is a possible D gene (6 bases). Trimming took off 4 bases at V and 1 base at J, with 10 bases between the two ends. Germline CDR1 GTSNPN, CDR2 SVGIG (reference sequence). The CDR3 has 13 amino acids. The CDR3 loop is CAWKGQPNTEAFF. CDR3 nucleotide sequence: TGTGCCTGGAAAGGACAGCCGAACACTGAAGCTTTCTTT.

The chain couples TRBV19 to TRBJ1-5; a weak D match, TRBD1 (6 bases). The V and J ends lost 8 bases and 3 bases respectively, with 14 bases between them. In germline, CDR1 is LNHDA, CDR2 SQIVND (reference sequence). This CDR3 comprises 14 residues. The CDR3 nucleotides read TGTGCCAGTCGCCTGGGGACATCCAATCAGCCCCAGCATTTT. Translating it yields CASRLGTSNQPQHF.

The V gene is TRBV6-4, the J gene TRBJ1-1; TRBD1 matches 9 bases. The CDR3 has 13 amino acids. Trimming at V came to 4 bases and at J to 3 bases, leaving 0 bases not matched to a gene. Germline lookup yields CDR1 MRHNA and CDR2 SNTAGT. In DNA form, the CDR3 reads TGTGCCAGCAGTGGGGACAGGGACACTGAAGCTTTCTTT. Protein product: CASSGDRDTEAFF.

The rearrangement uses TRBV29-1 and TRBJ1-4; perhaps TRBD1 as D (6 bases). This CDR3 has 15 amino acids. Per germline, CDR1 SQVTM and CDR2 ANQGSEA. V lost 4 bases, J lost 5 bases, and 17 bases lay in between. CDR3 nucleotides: TGCAGCGTTGGGGCAGACAGGTTTAGGAATGAAAAACTGTTTTTT. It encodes CSVGADRFRNEKLFF. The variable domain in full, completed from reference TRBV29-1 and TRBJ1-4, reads SAVISQKPSRDICQRGTSLTIQCQVDSQVTMMFWYRQQPGQSLTLIATANQGSEATYESGFVIDKFPISRPNLTFSTLTVSNMSPEDSSIYLCSVGADRFRNEKLFFGSGTQLSVL.

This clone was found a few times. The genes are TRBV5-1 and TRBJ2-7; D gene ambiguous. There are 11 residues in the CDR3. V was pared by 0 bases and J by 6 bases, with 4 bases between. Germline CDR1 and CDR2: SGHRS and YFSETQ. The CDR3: CASSLEAEQYF. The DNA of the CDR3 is TGCGCCAGCAGCTTGGAAGCCGAGCAGTACTTC.

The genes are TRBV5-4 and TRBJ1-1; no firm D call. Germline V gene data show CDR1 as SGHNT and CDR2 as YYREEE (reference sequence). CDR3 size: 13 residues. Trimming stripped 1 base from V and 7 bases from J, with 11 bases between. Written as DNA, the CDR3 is TGTGCCAGCAGCTTGACGGTGGAGGGTGAAGCTTTCTTT. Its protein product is CASSLTVEGEAFF.

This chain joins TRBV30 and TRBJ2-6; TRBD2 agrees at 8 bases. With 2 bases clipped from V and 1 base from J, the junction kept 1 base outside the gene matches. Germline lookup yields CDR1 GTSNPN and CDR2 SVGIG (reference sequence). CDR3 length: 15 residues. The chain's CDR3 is CAWSSGGSGANVLTF. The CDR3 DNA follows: TGTGCCTGGAGTTCGGGAGGGTCTGGGGCCAACGTCCTGACTTTC.

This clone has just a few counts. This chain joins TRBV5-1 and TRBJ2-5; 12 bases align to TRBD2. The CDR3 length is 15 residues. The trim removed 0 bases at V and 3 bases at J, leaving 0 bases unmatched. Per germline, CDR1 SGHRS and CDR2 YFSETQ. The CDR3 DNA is TGCGCCAGCAGCTTGGGGACTAGCGGGGAAGAGACCCAGTACTTC. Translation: CASSLGTSGEETQYF.

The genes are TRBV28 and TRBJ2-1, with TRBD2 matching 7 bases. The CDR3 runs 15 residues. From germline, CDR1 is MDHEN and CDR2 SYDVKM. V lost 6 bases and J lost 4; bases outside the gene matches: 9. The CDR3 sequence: CASSSGASGYNEQFF. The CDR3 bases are TGTGCCAGCAGCTCCGGGGCTAGCGGATACAATGAGCAGTTCTTC.

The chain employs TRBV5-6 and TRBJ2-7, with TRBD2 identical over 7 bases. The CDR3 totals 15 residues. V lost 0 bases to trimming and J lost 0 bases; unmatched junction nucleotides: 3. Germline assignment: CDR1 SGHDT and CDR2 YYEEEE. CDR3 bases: TGTGCCAGCAGCTTGGGTGGGACTATCTCCTACGAGCAGTACTTC. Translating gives CASSLGGTISYEQYF.

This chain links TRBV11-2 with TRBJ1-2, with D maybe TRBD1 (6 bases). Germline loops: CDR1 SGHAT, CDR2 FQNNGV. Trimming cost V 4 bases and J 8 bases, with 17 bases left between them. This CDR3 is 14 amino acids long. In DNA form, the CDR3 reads TGTGCCAGCAGCTCCCAGGGGCAGGGATTAGGCTACACCTTC. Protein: CASSSQGQGLGYTF. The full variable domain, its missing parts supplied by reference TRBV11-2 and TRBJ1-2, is EAGVAQSPRYKIIEKRQSVAFWCNPISGHATLYWYQQILGQGPKLLIQFQNNGVVDDSQLPKDRFSAERLKGVDSTLKIQPAKLEDSAVYLCASSSQGQGLGYTFGSGTRLTVV.

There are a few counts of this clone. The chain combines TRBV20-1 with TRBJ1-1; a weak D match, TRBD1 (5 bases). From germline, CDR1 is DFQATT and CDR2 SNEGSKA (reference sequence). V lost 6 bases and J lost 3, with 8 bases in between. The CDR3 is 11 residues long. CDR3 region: CSAGTDTEAFF. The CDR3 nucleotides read TGCAGTGCAGGGACTGACACTGAAGCTTTCTTT.